The text below deals with one T cell receptor (beta chain). The antigen remains unidentified. Donors had nominal health at sampling but likely had unrecorded immune exposures. With 60 Vbeta and 13 Jbeta primers, the PCR was carried out. Assay used: immunoSEQ multiplex PCR; TCRdb lists only in-frame clones, some missing. The table lists around 180,000 clones, 70% to 85% of them singletons. This record belongs to a study of cytomegalovirus exposure and HLA in healthy donors. Trimming cost V 3 bases and J 5 bases; bases outside gene matches: 10. This CDR3 is 15 amino acids long. CDR1 is SGDLS, CDR2 YYNGEE, per germline. Study-level findings and limits: There were several of the most significant clusters that appeared linked to common viral pathogens in a later analysis.

Material for sequencing was PBMCs. The chain couples TRBV9 to TRBJ2-5; 7 bases agree with TRBD1. The sequence was obtained from a woman aged 30 to 39 in good health and CMV-seropositive. The CDR3 nucleotides are TGTGCCAGCAGCGCATACAGACAGGGTGGGGAGACCCAGTACTTC. Amino acids: CASSAYRQGGETQYF.